This T cell receptor beta chain was captured in a study of T cell responses to AZD1222 COVID-19 vaccine. The data were produced by immunoSEQ multiplex PCR, yet TCRdb's version contains in-frame clones alone and is incomplete. The sample holds 150,000 to 200,000 clones, around 94% seen once. CDR3 length: 16 residues. V lost 3 bases, J lost 5 bases, and 19 bases lay in between. CDR1 and CDR2 from the germline V gene are KGHSH and LQKENI. The sample consisted of peripheral blood, taken on day 0 of AZD1222 vaccination. The chain couples TRBV18 to TRBJ1-2; TRBD1 is a possible D gene (6 bases). The clonotype was recovered from an adult in good health. Written as DNA, the CDR3 is TGTGCCAGCTCACCTAGGGGGGCAGGTGCTTCGTATGGCTACACCTTC. As protein: CASSPRGAGASYGYTF.